This T cell receptor (beta chain) was identified during a study of T cell clonality in common variable immunodeficiency. Most patients and controls had Caucasian heritage. V was cut by 6 bases and J by 4 bases, with 13 bases left in between. Germline V gene data show CDR1 as SGHTA and CDR2 as FQGTGA. The CDR3 sequence is 14 residues long. Here immunoSEQ multiplex PCR was the method, and the copy in TCRdb shows in-frame clones only, minus some. Singletons are absent from the sample, which has approximately 64,000 clones. The sample holds many counts of this clone. The read gets to within 3 residues of the CDR3 end, and the germline J gene fills in the rest.

The receptor was derived from a person aged 18 to 69 in good health. The J gene is TRBJ1-5, the V gene TRBV7-3; D is unresolved. The specimen sequenced was peripheral blood mononuclear cells. The covered CDR3 bases are TGTGCCAGCAGTCAGGCAGGCGGGAATCAGCCC. It encodes CASSQAGGNQP. The entire CDR3 sequence reads CASSQAGGNQPQHF.